These 10 T cell receptor beta chains came from one sample sequenced in a study of human T cells and chemical hapten exposure. Sample time point: pre-sensitization, week 0. Regarding treatment: therapeutic diphenylcyclopropenone sensitization with weekly scalp DPC. TCRdb passed the RACE reads through MiXCR, listing each CDR3 protein once. Here the sample spans about 350,000 distinct CDR3 sequences, over 5% being singletons. Sequencing was performed on whole blood, taken in connection with sensitization to the hapten diphenylcyclopropenone (DPC). The receptors derive from a woman younger than 30 with alopecia areata. Some clones in this sample may be carry-over from other donors' samples.

This chain joins TRBV5-1 and TRBJ2-2, with 8 bases lining up with TRBD2. V lost 0 bases and J lost 4; bases outside the gene matches: 2. Germline values: CDR1 SGHRS, CDR2 YFSETQ. The CDR3 covers 15 residues. Written as DNA, the CDR3 is TGCGCCAGCAGCTTGGCACTAGCGGCCACCGGGGAGCTGTTTTTT. This encodes CASSLALAATGELFF.

V is TRBV24-1 and J is TRBJ1-2; D may be TRBD1 (6 bases). This CDR3 spans 13 amino acids. With 6 bases removed from V and 4 bases from J, the gap between germline ends came to 11 bases. CDR1 and CDR2 (germline): KGHDR, SFDVKD. The CDR3 sequence: CATSKDSLYGYTF. In nucleotides, the CDR3 is TGTGCCACCAGTAAGGACAGTCTCTATGGCTACACCTTC.

Worth noting for this clonotype: One junction end disagrees with the germline gene, perhaps due to a read error. This chain connects TRBV27 to TRBJ2-3; TRBD1 aligns across 8 bases. Germline V CDR1 and CDR2: MNHEY, SMNVEV (reference sequence). The CDR3 sequence is 16 residues long. CDR3 nucleotides: TGTGGCAGCAGTCAACCGGGACAGGATTACACAGATACGCAGTATTTT. Its protein product is CGSSQPGQDYTDTQYF.

There are many counts of this clonotype. The junction differs from germline at one of its ends, possibly a read error. The V and J genes are TRBV4-1 and TRBJ1-5; D perhaps matches TRBD1 (6 bases). This CDR3 spans 17 amino acids. Germline-derived CDR1 and CDR2 are MGHRA and YSYEKL. Here the CDR3 DNA reads TGCGCCAGCAGCCAGGTGCCAGGGGATTGGGTTAATCACCCCCAGCATTTT. Encoded protein: CASSQVPGDWVNHPQHF.

The CDR3 is CASSPQGGVYEKLFF. The CDR3 region has the DNA TGTGCCAGCAGCCCTCAGGGGGGTGTATATGAAAAACTGTTTTTT. The chain recombines TRBV7-2 with TRBJ1-4, with 7 bases identical to TRBD1. The J segment lost 6 bases and the V segment lost 5 bases, leaving 9 bases of the junction unmatched. Germline assignment: CDR1 SGHTA and CDR2 FQGNSA. This CDR3 is 15 amino acids long.

The J gene is TRBJ1-2, the V gene TRBV12-3 or TRBV12-4; TRBD1 matches 7 bases. The CDR3 sequence is 20 residues long. J was trimmed by 5 bases and V by 5 bases; bases with no gene match: 26. The CDR3 DNA sequence: TGTGCCAGCAGTCCCAAAGTAAACCGGGACAGCACTACAGAATTTTATGGCTACACCTTC. Protein: CASSPKVNRDSTTEFYGYTF.

A single count supports this clonotype. The chain uses TRBV7-2 and TRBJ1-5, with D unresolved. Germline assignment: CDR1 SGHTA and CDR2 FQGNSA. Trimming stripped 5 bases from V and 6 bases from J, with 17 bases between. The CDR3 is 15 amino acids. The CDR3 DNA is TGTGCCAGCAGCCCCCGAAGCGGGCCCTTTCAGCCCCAGCATTTT. This sequence encodes CASSPRSGPFQPQHF.

This clonotype was counted between two and nine times. This sequence joins TRBV15 and TRBJ1-4, with a tentative D call TRBD1 (5 bases). The V and J ends lost 3 bases and 8 bases respectively, with 13 bases between them. Germline V gene sequence: CDR1 LNHNV, CDR2 YYDKDF (reference sequence). The CDR3 has 14 residues. CDR3 nucleotides: TGTGCCACCAGCAGCGGCAGGGAAGGGGAAAAACTGTTTTTT. It translates to CATSSGREGEKLFF.

The genes are TRBV5-4 and TRBJ2-5; no definite D call. This CDR3 region has 14 residues. Trimming removed 2 bases at V and 0 bases at J, with 8 bases between. The germline V gene encodes CDR1 SGHNT and CDR2 YYREEE (reference sequence). CDR3 protein: CASSLRRNQETQYF. CDR3 bases: TGTGCCAGCAGCTTACGACGGAACCAAGAGACCCAGTACTTC.

This clonotype was recorded a few times. The chain carries TRBV2 and TRBJ1-1; 8 bases align to TRBD1. The J segment lost 10 bases and the V segment lost 2 bases, leaving 12 bases of the junction unmatched. The CDR3 length is 15 residues. CDR1 and CDR2 (germline): SNHLY, FYNNEI. Written as DNA, the CDR3 is TGTGCCAGCAGTGAAAGGGACAGGACCCGCGGGGGAGCTTTCTTT. Amino acids: CASSERDRTRGGAFF.